This T cell receptor beta chain was obtained from a study of beta chain features in type 1 diabetes. This CDR3 is 15 amino acids long. Germline CDR1 reads MDHEN; CDR2 reads SYDVKM. Deletions cut 4 bases from V and 0 bases from J, with 13 bases between. General study findings and limits: Patients with Type 1 diabetes showed moderately but significantly shorter TCRB CDR3s in all four CD4+ subsets.

Details on this clone: As yet, its antigen is unknown.

Reverse transcribing all isolated RNA meant expressed TCRB transcripts were sequenced. Only in-frame clones appear in the TCRdb table, and some are missing; sequencing was by immunoSEQ multiplex PCR. The repertoire holds roughly 330,000 clones, with approximately 13% as singletons. V gene TRBV28 combines with J gene TRBJ2-7; TRBD2 is a possible D gene (6 bases). The sequencing sample was made of naive CD4+ T cells from blood. The source is a woman aged 18-30 years with type 1 diabetes. The CDR3 DNA sequence: TGTGCCAGCAGTTCCCACGCGGGAAGCTCCTACGAGCAGTACTTC. It is translated as CASSSHAGSSYEQYF.